This T cell receptor beta chain was retrieved from a study of shared clonotypes between healthy human individuals (dated by TCRdb to 2018 to 2020). For context, the study as a whole: The cohort included three men and a couple of women between 18 and 49 years of age. For each donor, three plates each were used for CD4 naive and CD4 memory, two plates were used for CD8 naive, and one plate was used for CD8 memory. To estimate repertoire size and how much clonotypes are shared between individuals, the study performed deep sequencing of blood TCR repertoires from roughly five healthy adults. To increase sequencing depth and limit assay-specific biases, different laboratories used diverse techniques to prepare libraries and sequence TCR repertoires. Per donor, leukapheresis produced somewhere between about 0.85 and 10 billion PBMCs.

Remarks on this clone: Its antigen has not been determined. Base qualities are not recorded, but no much larger clone differs from it by a single base.

The study at large found these results: Estimated clonotype richness was generally larger for naive than for memory subsets. Across four donors, around 5% of naive CD4, more than 3% of naive CD8, about 2.3% of memory CD4, and approximately 0.4% of memory CD8 clonotypes were shared. Sampling was restricted to blood, and TCR repertoires in tissues likely differ from the TCR repertoires found in blood. The genetic and exposure-history diversity represented was limited by the small number of donors. Compared with non-shared clonotypes, the clonotypes found in all four sorted-subset donors had higher generation probabilities. Based on pairwise subsampling, the degree of clonotype sharing among donors was expected to be affected by sequencing depth. Incomplete sequencing was indicated by rarefaction of sorted-subset datasets, despite the large sequencing depth.

TCR CDR3 regions were amplified from genomic DNA by multiplex PCR using the deep immunoSEQ assay. Extracted genomic DNA from each cell subset was spread evenly across all wells of several immunoSEQ 96-well plates, with each plate serving as a replicate. For sorted subsets, roughly 200 ng of genomic DNA, equivalent to some 33,000 T cell genomes, went into each replicate PCR. Purified libraries were quantified with a Qubit 3.0 fluorometer, sized on a Bioanalyzer 2100, and re-quantified with the KAPA Library Quantification kit. Every immunoSEQ 96-well plate was sequenced on a dedicated single-read 150-cycle Illumina NextSeq 550 flow cell. Turning to the authors' computational methods: The immunoSEQ output contained only junctional sequences without quality scores, so filtering could not match that applied to full-length reads. To assign V/J genes and CDR3, sequences were annotated against IMGT germline references using PyIR, a Python wrapper for IgBLAST v1.9. Reads were filtered out if the reads had weak V/J assignments (E-value above 1e-6), no CDR3, stop codons, out-of-frame junctions, or ambiguous translated residues. V3J clonotypes were defined as sequences sharing the same inferred V gene, J gene, and CDR3 amino acid sequence. The percentage overlap between two repertoires was calculated by dividing the number of shared unique clonotypes by the size of the smaller repertoire. Three approaches were used to assess repertoire richness: RTK rarefaction, the Chao1 estimator, and Recon v2.1 estimates of unobserved clonotypes. For all TCRbeta clonotypes obtained by the gDNA method from four donors, generation probabilities were computed with OLGA. As stored in TCRdb, this immuneACCESS dataset retains in-frame rearrangements with V and J assigned. A fraction of the clones does not appear; measured against another copy, unresolved V genes explain less than half of the discrepancy, and the remainder lacks a known reason. V, J and clone size are those of that table, while D and trimming were read from the DNA. Present in this sample are around 2.5 million clones, roughly 93% of which were seen just once. The ten largest make up 0.36% of the sample.

CDR1 and CDR2, looked up from the germline V gene, are MDHEN and SYDVKM. Trimming costs V 7 bases and J 1 base, and their ends lie 7 bases apart. The CDR3 has 12 amino acids, counting the end cysteine and phenylalanine. Only the CDR3 DNA stays, 36 bases, in frame from base 1. The donors were healthy, HIV-negative adults who had no recently reported acute infections or vaccinations. Only Caucasian adults living in Nashville, Tennessee, USA were represented among the donors. CD4+ T cells were enriched by magnetic negative selection; naive cells were then positively selected on CD45RA, and the negative fraction formed the memory subset. After blood collection by leukapheresis, PBMCs were isolated using Ficoll-Histopaque density gradient centrifugation and then cryopreserved in the vapor phase of liquid nitrogen. Purity and quantity of every magnetically sorted T cell population were checked by analytical flow cytometry. From each sorted fraction, genomic DNA was isolated and quantified by UV absorbance on a Nanodrop 2000c.

Material: naive CD4+ T cells from PBMCs. What this sample's cell subset or site label stands for: CD45RA+ positively selected. This receptor was taken from a man aged 18 to 29 in good health. Some clones in this sample may be carry-over from other donors' samples. The V and J segments used are TRBV28 and TRBJ1-1; too little of a D gene remains to name it. CDR3 reads: CASNQRNTEAFF. The DNA is as follows: TGTGCCAGCAATCAGCGGAACACTGAAGCTTTCTTT.